This T cell receptor (beta chain) was documented in a study of CD8+CD57+ T cells in acquired aplastic anemia. Across the whole study: Mean DNA quantity obtained from sorted CD4+ and CD8+ cells was 2.5 to 4 ug. Where healthy donors were concerned, CD4+ cells averaged about 10 million reads. Broader study findings: Sharing between patients and controls was observed for over 25 CD8+ CDR3 sequences.

CDR1 and CDR2 (germline): SEHNR, FQNEAQ (reference sequence). CDR3 length equals 13 residues. J lost 7 bases, V lost 8 bases, and 8 bases had no gene match. The table lists this clonotype with a count of one. The antigen is unknown. It was genomic DNA that served as the template for profiling TCR beta VDJ and CDR3. TCRdb reanalysed the reads using MiXCR and keeps one entry per CDR3 protein. This sample has a few hundred thousand distinct CDR3 sequences, with approximately 35% found just once. The gene calls are TRBV7-9 and TRBJ2-1; 7 positions agree with TRBD2. This TCR came from a human donor in good health, serving as a control. The sequenced sample was sorted CD4+, CD8+, or CD8+CD57+ T cells (not recorded which) from PBMCs. This CDR3 reads CASARLAENEQFF. CDR3 sequence (DNA): TGTGCCAGCGCCCGGCTAGCGGAGAATGAGCAGTTCTTC.